The 32 T cell receptor beta chains presented below share a single source sample, sequenced in a study of beta chain features in type 1 diabetes. Study-level points and caveats: Shorter TCRB CDR3s, moderately but significantly so, marked every one of the four CD4+ subsets in Type 1 diabetes patients.

Sequenced material consisted of expressed TCRB transcripts (all of the isolated RNA was reverse transcribed). The repertoire was sequenced with immunoSEQ multiplex PCR; TCRdb's copy has only in-frame clones and lacks some. This table has around 130,000 clones, about 10% appearing once. Their cognate antigens are unknown. Source material: central memory CD4+ T cells from blood. These receptors originate from a man under 40 with type 1 diabetes.

As for this clone: Other nucleotide sequences from this sample produce the same CDR3. The rearrangement joins TRBV18 to TRBJ1-5; 7 nucleotides line up with TRBD1. Looked up from germline, CDR1 is KGHSH and CDR2 is LQKENI. The CDR3 covers 14 residues. Losses at the gene ends were 3 bases for V and 2 bases for J; bases not matched to a gene: 1. The CDR3 bases are TGTGCCAGCTCACCCGGGACAGGCAATCAGCCCCAGCATTTT. Encoded protein: CASSPGTGNQPQHF.

This clone was observed a handful of times. The V and J genes are TRBV6-1 and TRBJ1-2, with 7 bases that match TRBD1. This CDR3 region has 13 residues. V lost 5 bases to trimming and J lost 6 bases; unmatched junction nucleotides: 6. Per germline, CDR1 MNHNS and CDR2 SASEGT. The CDR3 sequence: CASSLEGGDGYTF. As DNA, the CDR3 is TGTGCCAGCAGTCTCGAAGGGGGCGATGGCTACACCTTC.

This clone was seen only a few times. The rearrangement joins TRBV21-1 to TRBJ2-5; TRBD1, as called in the table, went unchecked against the DNA. TRBV21-1 constitutes a pseudogene. The CDR3 contains 15 residues. The CDR3 nucleotides read TGTGCCAGGGGGTCAGGGGGAAAAAGTTTGGAGACCCAGTACTTC. Translating it yields CARGSGGKSLETQYF.

The table lists this clone with many counts. The J gene is TRBJ1-2, the V gene TRBV30, with D uncertain. V was cut by 6 bases and J by 2 bases, with 13 bases left in between. From germline, CDR1 is GTSNPN and CDR2 SVGIG (reference sequence). This CDR3 region has 13 residues. The CDR3 sequence is CACTIGGNYGYTF. CDR3 nucleotide sequence: TGTGCCTGCACTATCGGAGGGAACTATGGCTACACCTTC.

A few counts support this clone. Here the CDR3 DNA reads TGCGCCAGCAGCACTCAGACAGGGACCGGGTACGAGCAGTACTTC. This codes for CASSTQTGTGYEQYF. This chain links TRBV5-1 with TRBJ2-7, with 7 bases lining up with TRBD1. The germline CDR1 and CDR2 sequences are SGHRS and YFSETQ. The CDR3 extends over 15 amino acids. The V gene end was trimmed by 4 bases and the J gene end by 4 bases; junction bases not matched to a gene: 11.

This clone came up a few times. The genes are TRBV2 and TRBJ1-2; maybe TRBD1 (5 bases). Germline V lookup: CDR1 SNHLY, CDR2 FYNNEI. There are 15 residues in the CDR3. Trimming left V 3 bases short and J 2 bases short, with 13 bases between. The CDR3 nucleotides are TGTGCCAGCAGTGACCTTGCAGGGATGAACTATGGCTACACCTTC. It is translated as CASSDLAGMNYGYTF. The full variable domain, rest sourced from reference TRBV2 and TRBJ1-2, is EPEVTQTPSHQVTQMGQEVILRCVPISNHLYFYWYRQILGQKVEFLVSFYNNEISEKSEIFDDQFSVERPDGSNFTLKIRSTKLEDSAMYFCASSDLAGMNYGYTFGSGTRLTVV.

This chain uses TRBV4-1 with TRBJ2-2, with 14 bases fitting TRBD2. CDR3 length: 19 amino acids. After removal of 1 base from V and 4 bases from J, the junction contained 8 bases not matched to a gene. Germline loops: CDR1 MGHRA, CDR2 YSYEKL. CDR3 protein: CASSQGRTSGGSVTGELFF. CDR3 coding DNA: TGCGCCAGCAGCCAAGGTCGGACTAGCGGGGGGAGCGTCACCGGGGAGCTGTTTTTT.

The table lists this clone with a few counts. DNA for the CDR3: TGTGCCAGCAGCGTAGACCAGGGAACGAGGGAGCAGTACTTC. Amino acids: CASSVDQGTREQYF. The chain is built from TRBV9 and TRBJ2-7, with TRBD1 as a possible D gene (5 bases). CDR3 length: 14 residues. V was pared by 0 bases and J by 7 bases, with 14 bases between. CDR1 and CDR2 (germline): SGDLS, YYNGEE.

This clone was seen only a few times. The J gene is TRBJ1-2, the V gene TRBV28, with 7 bases lining up with TRBD1. Per the germline V gene, CDR1 is MDHEN and CDR2 is SYDVKM. The V and J ends lost 6 bases and 3 bases, in that order; junction bases with no gene match: 16. This CDR3 is built from 17 residues. The DNA of the CDR3 is TGTGCCAGCAGCGGTGGTGGGGGACAGTTGTCTGACTATGGCTACACCTTC. Protein sequence: CASSGGGGQLSDYGYTF.

In this sample, this clone turned up a few times. V gene TRBV6-5 combines with J gene TRBJ2-5; 9 bases fit TRBD2. There are 15 residues in the CDR3. J lost 7 bases, V lost 7 bases, and 13 bases had no gene match. Germline loops: CDR1 MNHEY, CDR2 SVGAGI. Written as DNA, the CDR3 is TGTGCCAGCAACCATCTAGGGACTAGCAGGGTGACCCAGTACTTC. Amino acids: CASNHLGTSRVTQYF.

This clone was picked up a small number of times. V usage is TRBV29-1 and J usage is TRBJ2-5; D may be TRBD2 (5 bases). The V gene's germline CDR1 is SQVTM and CDR2 ANQGSEA. Trimming cost V 7 bases and J 2 bases, with 11 bases left between them. This CDR3 has 12 amino acids. The CDR3 spells CSGGMGQETQYF. Here the CDR3 DNA reads TGCAGCGGAGGGATGGGACAAGAGACCCAGTACTTC.

The V call is TRBV2, the J call TRBJ2-7, with D tentatively TRBD1 (6 bases). The CDR3 length is 13 residues. The germline CDR1 and CDR2 sequences are SNHLY and FYNNEI. Trimming stripped 7 bases from V and 6 bases from J, with 16 bases between. Here the CDR3 reads CASNEQGSGEQYF. CDR3 sequence (DNA): TGTGCCAGCAACGAACAGGGATCGGGCGAGCAGTACTTC.

CDR3 sequence: CASSVNGQGYSPLHF. The CDR3 DNA follows: TGTGCCAGCAGCGTCAACGGACAGGGATATTCACCCCTCCACTTT. This sequence joins TRBV9 and TRBJ1-6, with 8 positions matching TRBD1. The CDR3 has 15 residues. The ends lost 2 bases at V and 8 bases at J; junction bases unmatched: 6. Germline lookup yields CDR1 SGDLS and CDR2 YYNGEE.

The chain combines TRBV18 with TRBJ2-7; TRBD1 matches at 7 bases. Looked up from germline, CDR1 is KGHSH and CDR2 is LQKENI. Germline trimming cut 6 bases from V and 1 base from J; bases unmatched to any gene: 9. This CDR3 has 15 residues. CDR3: CASSQSTGQSYEQYF. The CDR3 bases are TGTGCCAGCTCTCAATCAACGGGACAGTCCTACGAGCAGTACTTC.

This clone was seen ten or more times. The CDR3 DNA is TGTGCCAGCAGCTTAGGTTTAAGTGCAGGGCGGTCCGAAAAACTGTTTTTT. Its translation is CASSLGLSAGRSEKLFF. The J gene is TRBJ1-4, the V gene TRBV7-9; D is perhaps TRBD1 (5 bases). Germline V gives CDR1 SEHNR, CDR2 FQNEAQ (reference sequence). This CDR3 region has 17 residues. Trimming left V 1 base short and J 8 bases short, with 20 bases between.

The chain couples TRBV9 to TRBJ2-1; TRBD2 matches 11 bases. J gave up 6 bases and V 5 bases, and 7 bases lay outside the gene matches. Germline assignment: CDR1 SGDLS and CDR2 YYNGEE. The CDR3 consists of 15 residues. The CDR3 bases are TGTGCCAGCAGTGTTACCGGGACTAGCGGCAATGAGCAGTTCTTC. This gives the protein CASSVTGTSGNEQFF.

This clone has more than one count but fewer than ten. CDR3 sequence: CASSLGQLTDTQYF. The CDR3 DNA follows: TGTGCCAGCAGTTTAGGGCAGCTCACAGATACGCAGTATTTT. The chain employs TRBV28 and TRBJ2-3, with D unclear. This CDR3 has 14 residues. Germline loops: CDR1 MDHEN, CDR2 SYDVKM. Trimming shortened V by 2 bases and J by 2 bases, and 8 bases separated the two germline ends.

The rearrangement joins TRBV28 to TRBJ1-4, with unresolved D. The V end lost 2 bases, the J end lost 4 bases, and 8 bases lay between the germline ends. CDR3 length equals 14 residues. Germline CDR1 reads MDHEN; CDR2 reads SYDVKM. The CDR3 reads CASSLEGLNEKLFF. CDR3 coding DNA: TGTGCCAGCAGTTTAGAAGGACTTAATGAAAAACTGTTTTTT.

The chain joins TRBV19 to TRBJ2-5; D might be TRBD1 (5 bases). The V and J ends lost 1 base and 4 bases respectively, with 7 bases between them. This CDR3 is built from 13 residues. Per germline, CDR1 LNHDA and CDR2 SQIVND (reference sequence). The CDR3 loop reads CASSIGQLETQYF. The CDR3 DNA sequence: TGTGCCAGTAGTATAGGACAGCTAGAGACCCAGTACTTC.

The sample holds a few counts of this clone. The chain carries TRBV5-4 and TRBJ1-4, with TRBD1 identical over 7 bases. CDR1 is SGHNT and CDR2 is YYREEE in the germline V gene (reference sequence). The CDR3 is 15 amino acids. After removal of 0 bases from V and 4 bases from J, the junction contained 3 bases not matched to a gene. The CDR3: CASSLDRGDNEKLFF. The CDR3 DNA reads TGTGCCAGCAGCTTGGACAGGGGCGATAATGAAAAACTGTTTTTT.

This chain links TRBV5-4 with TRBJ1-2, with 9 bases aligning to TRBD1. The ends lost 2 bases at V and 4 bases at J; junction bases unmatched: 6. The CDR3 extends over 15 amino acids. The germline V gene has CDR1 SGHNT and CDR2 YYREEE (reference sequence). The CDR3 sequence is CASSLADRGPYGYTF. In nucleotides, the CDR3 is TGTGCCAGCAGCTTAGCGGACAGGGGTCCCTATGGCTACACCTTC.

In this sample, this clone turned up a few times. The CDR3 DNA reads TGTGCCAGCAGCTTACGTGTCCAGATGGAGCAGTACTTC. Its protein product is CASSLRVQMEQYF. The J gene is TRBJ2-7, the V gene TRBV7-2; no definite D call. The CDR3 covers 13 residues. Germline V gene data show CDR1 as SGHTA and CDR2 as FQGNSA. The V gene lost 2 bases and the J gene lost 7 bases, with 12 bases spanning the gap.

The chain has TRBV5-4 and TRBJ1-6; TRBD1 aligns across 9 bases. The CDR3 contains 14 residues. V dropped 3 bases and J dropped 5; count of bases not matched to a gene: 0. The germline gives CDR1 SGHNT, CDR2 YYREEE (reference sequence). The chain's CDR3 is CASSWDRDNSPLHF. The DNA for the CDR3 is TGTGCCAGCAGCTGGGACAGGGATAATTCACCCCTCCACTTT.

This clone was counted only a few times. The chain is built from TRBV29-1 and TRBJ1-1; D is possibly TRBD1 (5 bases). The V and J ends lost 3 bases and 5 bases respectively, with 16 bases between them. The CDR3 runs to 14 residues. CDR1 SQVTM and CDR2 ANQGSEA come from the germline V gene. This CDR3 is CSVDWGDWETEAFF. The CDR3 DNA reads as TGCAGCGTTGATTGGGGGGATTGGGAGACTGAAGCTTTCTTT.

This clone was counted a few times. The chain recombines TRBV29-1 with TRBJ2-3; D possibly corresponds to TRBD2 (5 bases). CDR1 is SQVTM, CDR2 ANQGSEA, per germline. The CDR3 consists of 11 residues. V lost 4 bases and J 8 bases, leaving 10 bases between the germline ends. CDR3 region: CSVVRESTQYF. The DNA for the CDR3 is TGCAGCGTTGTAAGGGAGAGTACGCAGTATTTT.

V gene TRBV29-1 combines with J gene TRBJ2-6, with D possibly being TRBD2 (6 bases). With 3 bases removed from V and 2 bases from J, the gap between germline ends came to 14 bases. CDR1 and CDR2 from the germline V gene are SQVTM and ANQGSEA. The CDR3 length is 16 residues. The CDR3 spells CSVESSGGTGANVLTF. The CDR3 nucleotides read TGCAGCGTTGAGTCTTCAGGAGGGACTGGGGCCAACGTCCTGACTTTC.

The table lists this clone with a few counts. The J gene is TRBJ1-1, the V gene TRBV11-2; TRBD1 aligns across 9 bases. Germline V lookup: CDR1 SGHAT, CDR2 FQNNGV. CDR3 size: 13 residues. V dropped 6 bases and J dropped 3; count of bases not matched to a gene: 2. CDR3 amino acids: CASSRQGDTEAFF. The CDR3, as DNA: TGTGCCAGCAGTCGACAGGGGGACACTGAAGCTTTCTTT.

The chain employs TRBV2 and TRBJ1-1; D is ambiguous. Trimming took off 4 bases at V and 4 bases at J, with 10 bases between the two ends. Germline loops: CDR1 SNHLY, CDR2 FYNNEI. CDR3 length equals 13 residues. CDR3 DNA: TGTGCCAGCAGTGTCCGGGAGGGCACTGAAGCTTTCTTT. It specifies CASSVREGTEAFF.

The genes are TRBV18 and TRBJ2-7, with TRBD1 as a possible D gene (5 bases). V was trimmed by 0 bases and J by 2 bases, leaving 8 bases between them. Germline lookup yields CDR1 KGHSH and CDR2 LQKENI. The CDR3 covers 14 residues. CDR3 residues: CASSPPGLAYEQYF. The CDR3 DNA follows: TGTGCCAGCTCACCACCGGGGCTAGCCTACGAGCAGTACTTC.

The J gene is TRBJ2-1, the V gene TRBV18; 9 bases are a match to TRBD2. In germline, CDR1 is KGHSH, CDR2 LQKENI. The CDR3 loop spans 15 amino acids. The V and J ends lost 6 bases and 5 bases, in that order; junction bases with no gene match: 8. CDR3 loop: CASSRSGGDHNEQFF. CDR3 coding DNA: TGTGCCAGCTCCCGTAGCGGGGGTGACCACAATGAGCAGTTCTTC.

The rearrangement links TRBV5-1 to TRBJ2-7; TRBD1 might be the D (5 bases). V gave up 4 bases and J gave up 1 base, with 15 bases separating them. The CDR3 covers 15 residues. CDR1 and CDR2 (germline): SGHRS, YFSETQ. In nucleotides, the CDR3 is TGCGCCAGCAGCACTTCAGGGTCTAGGTCCTACGAGCAGTACTTC. Protein product: CASSTSGSRSYEQYF.

The rearrangement joins TRBV6-6 to TRBJ2-1; 12 bases match TRBD2. This CDR3 is 15 amino acids long. The V gene's germline CDR1 is MNHNY and CDR2 SVGAGI (reference sequence). J lost 5 bases, V lost 5 bases, and 4 bases had no gene match. The DNA of the CDR3 is TGTGCCAGCAGTCCCTGGACTAGCGGGGACAATGAGCAGTTCTTC. This translates into CASSPWTSGDNEQFF.